Below, 17 T cell receptor beta chains from the same sample are listed, as sequenced in a study of blood T cell repertoires in COVID-19. Sequencing was performed with immunoSEQ multiplex PCR; in TCRdb, only in-frame clones are kept and a portion is missing. The repertoire holds about 87,000 clones, with approximately 92% as singletons. The sequenced sample consisted of peripheral blood. The origin of the receptors is a woman aged 80 or over with active COVID-19.

This clone showed up just once. V gene TRBV11-2 combines with J gene TRBJ2-3; a weak D match, TRBD2 (5 bases). V was clipped by 1 base and J by 0 bases, with 14 bases between them. The CDR3 consists of 17 residues. CDR1 is SGHAT, CDR2 FQNNGV, per germline. CDR3 coding DNA: TGTGCCAGCAGCTTAGGAGTTAGCGTTACCAGCACAGATACGCAGTATTTT. It specifies CASSLGVSVTSTDTQYF.

The rearrangement links TRBV11-1 to TRBJ2-1; D is unresolved. CDR3 length equals 12 residues. CDR1 is SGHAT, CDR2 FQDESV, per germline (reference sequence). V was cut by 5 bases and J by 6 bases, with 8 bases left in between. Here the CDR3 DNA reads TGTGCCAGCAGCCCGAGGCGCAATGAGCAGTTCTTC. It translates to CASSPRRNEQFF.

The V gene is TRBV7-8, the J gene TRBJ2-7, with D perhaps matching TRBD2 (6 bases). This CDR3 is 14 amino acids long. The germline V gene encodes CDR1 SGHVS and CDR2 FQNEAQ. The V gene lost 2 bases and the J gene lost 5 bases, with 13 bases spanning the gap. CDR3 bases: TGTGCCAGCAGCTTACGGGGGTTAGTTAACGAGCAGTACTTC. It yields the protein CASSLRGLVNEQYF.

The chain carries TRBV6-6 and TRBJ2-1; no firm D call. The V end lost 0 bases, the J end lost 10 bases, and 19 bases lay between the germline ends. This CDR3 spans 16 amino acids. Germline V gives CDR1 MNHNY, CDR2 SVGAGI (reference sequence). This CDR3 reads CASSYSPPGSAKEQFF. DNA for the CDR3: TGTGCCAGCAGTTACTCGCCCCCCGGGTCCGCCAAAGAGCAGTTCTTC.

This clone was seen a handful of times. The chain joins TRBV29-1 to TRBJ1-2; D might be TRBD1 (6 bases). CDR3 size: 12 residues. Germline CDR1 and CDR2: SQVTM and ANQGSEA. Trimming left V 5 bases short and J 8 bases short, with 15 bases between. The DNA for the CDR3 is TGCAGCGTTCAACCTAACAGGGAGGGCTACACCTTC. Translating it yields CSVQPNREGYTF.

V usage is TRBV6-1 and J usage is TRBJ1-4; 8 bases agree with TRBD1. Germline CDR1 reads MNHNS; CDR2 reads SASEGT. CDR3 length: 15 residues. Trimming cost V 2 bases and J 7 bases; bases outside gene matches: 6. CDR3 residues: CASSEIGQGGEKLFF. The CDR3 DNA is TGTGCCAGCAGTGAAATAGGACAGGGAGGTGAAAAACTGTTTTTT.

V and J are TRBV2 and TRBJ1-4, with 8 bases aligning to TRBD1. Germline values: CDR1 SNHLY, CDR2 FYNNEI. This CDR3 is 16 amino acids long. V lost 4 bases to trimming and J lost 8 bases; unmatched junction nucleotides: 12. Written as DNA, the CDR3 is TGTGCCAGCAGTGTGGTATTTGGACAGGGAGGAGAAAAACTGTTTTTT. It translates to CASSVVFGQGGEKLFF. The variable domain in full, completed from reference TRBV2 and TRBJ1-4, reads EPEVTQTPSHQVTQMGQEVILRCVPISNHLYFYWYRQILGQKVEFLVSFYNNEISEKSEIFDDQFSVERPDGSNFTLKIRSTKLEDSAMYFCASSVVFGQGGEKLFFGSGTQLSVL.

The chain carries TRBV28 and TRBJ2-2; perhaps TRBD2 as D (6 bases). Looked up from germline, CDR1 is MDHEN and CDR2 is SYDVKM. The CDR3 has 16 amino acids. V gave up 3 bases and J gave up 7 bases, with 18 bases separating them. The CDR3 spells CASSLTGRGDRGELFF. The DNA of the CDR3 is TGTGCCAGCAGTTTGACCGGGAGAGGGGACCGCGGGGAGCTGTTTTTT.

As for this clone: The limits of the CDR3 on the DNA are not certain, so only TCRdb's listed CDR3 is given. Other DNA sequences in this specimen translate into the identical CDR3. The chain's CDR3 is CASSLERDRVTF. The chain is built from TRBV28 and TRBJ1-2; the table's D call, TRBD1, was not checked against the DNA. The CDR3 totals 12 residues, both ends included. The V gene's germline CDR1 is MDHEN and CDR2 SYDVKM.

This clone was counted once. The CDR3: CASSFGTAAYEQYF. CDR3 coding DNA: TGTGCCAGCAGCTTTGGGACAGCTGCCTACGAGCAGTACTTC. V usage is TRBV11-2 and J usage is TRBJ2-7; 7 bases align to TRBD1. The CDR3 contains 14 residues. The junction had 4 bases not matched to a gene; V was cut back by 3 bases and J by 2 bases. Germline V CDR1 and CDR2: SGHAT, FQNNGV.

This clone has more than one count but fewer than ten. The gene calls are TRBV19 and TRBJ2-7; maybe TRBD1 (6 bases). The V and J ends lost 6 bases and 0 bases respectively, with 18 bases between them. This CDR3 is built from 16 residues. CDR1 LNHDA and CDR2 SQIVND come from the germline V gene (reference sequence). Here the CDR3 DNA reads TGTGCCAGTAGCCTTTTTAATGGACAGAGCTCCTACGAGCAGTACTTC. Translating it yields CASSLFNGQSSYEQYF.

The chain has TRBV29-1 and TRBJ2-3, with 8 bases lining up with TRBD1. Unmatched junction bases numbered 2, after V lost 6 bases and J lost 3 bases. Germline-derived CDR1 and CDR2 are SQVTM and ANQGSEA. The CDR3 has 12 amino acids. The CDR3 nucleotides read TGCAGCGTCCAGGGGGCGACAGATACGCAGTATTTT. Residues: CSVQGATDTQYF.

The chain is built from TRBV11-2 and TRBJ2-3; 13 bases line up with TRBD2. In germline, CDR1 is SGHAT, CDR2 FQNNGV. CDR3 size: 18 residues. The V and J ends lost 2 bases and 5 bases, in that order; junction bases with no gene match: 10. The chain's CDR3 is CASSLKGTSGAGRDTQYF. In DNA form, the CDR3 reads TGTGCCAGCAGCTTAAAGGGGACTAGCGGGGCTGGACGAGATACGCAGTATTTT.

The chain links TRBV28 to TRBJ1-1, with D perhaps matching TRBD1 (5 bases). The V gene lost 1 base and the J gene lost 3 bases, with 9 bases spanning the gap. The germline CDR1 and CDR2 sequences are MDHEN and SYDVKM. There are 14 residues in the CDR3. In DNA form, the CDR3 reads TGTGCCAGCAGTTTATCGGACATATACACTGAAGCTTTCTTT. It translates to CASSLSDIYTEAFF. Full variable domain (rest looked up from reference TRBV28 and TRBJ1-1): DVKVTQSSRYLVKRTGEKVFLECVQDMDHENMFWYRQDPGLGLRLIYFSYDVKMKEKGDIPEGYSVSREKKERFSLILESASTNQTSMYLCASSLSDIYTEAFFGQGTRLTVV.

The chain recombines TRBV9 with TRBJ2-3; D remains unclear. Trimming removed 1 base at V and 6 bases at J, with 9 bases between. In germline, CDR1 is SGDLS, CDR2 YYNGEE. This CDR3 contains 13 residues. The DNA of the CDR3 is TGTGCCAGCAGCGTATCCCCGGAGGATACGCAGTATTTT. This translates into CASSVSPEDTQYF.

This clone was counted between two and nine times. The chain employs TRBV7-3 and TRBJ2-2; weak D call: TRBD1 (5 bases). Germline loops: CDR1 SGHTA, CDR2 FQGTGA. With 6 bases removed from V and 4 bases from J, the gap between germline ends came to 9 bases. This CDR3 contains 13 residues. The CDR3 region has the DNA TGTGCCAGCAGTCAGGGTATCACCGGGGAGCTGTTTTTT. It encodes CASSQGITGELFF.

J is TRBJ2-7 and V is TRBV18; the match to TRBD2 covers 7 bases. Losses at the gene ends were 6 bases for V and 3 bases for J; bases not matched to a gene: 8. Germline CDR1 is KGHSH and CDR2 is LQKENI. The CDR3 consists of 14 residues. The CDR3 DNA follows: TGTGCCAGCTCTCCGAGAACTAGCGACTACGAGCAGTACTTC. Its translation: CASSPRTSDYEQYF.